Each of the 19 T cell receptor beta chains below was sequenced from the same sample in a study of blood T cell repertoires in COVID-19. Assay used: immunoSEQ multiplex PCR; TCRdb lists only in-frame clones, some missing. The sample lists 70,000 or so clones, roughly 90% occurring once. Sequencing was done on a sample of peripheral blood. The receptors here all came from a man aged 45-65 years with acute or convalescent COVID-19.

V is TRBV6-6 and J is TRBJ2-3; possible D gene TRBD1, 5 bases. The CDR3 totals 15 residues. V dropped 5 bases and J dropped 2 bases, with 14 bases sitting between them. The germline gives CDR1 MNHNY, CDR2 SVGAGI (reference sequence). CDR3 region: CASSPPPDTTDTQYF. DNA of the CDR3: TGTGCCAGCAGTCCACCCCCGGACACCACAGATACGCAGTATTTT.

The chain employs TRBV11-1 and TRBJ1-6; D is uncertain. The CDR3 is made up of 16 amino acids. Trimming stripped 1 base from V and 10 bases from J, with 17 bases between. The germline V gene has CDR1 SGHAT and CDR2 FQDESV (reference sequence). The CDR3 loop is CASSLGGWQIGSPLHF. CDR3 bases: TGTGCCAGCAGCTTAGGCGGATGGCAGATCGGATCACCCCTCCACTTT.

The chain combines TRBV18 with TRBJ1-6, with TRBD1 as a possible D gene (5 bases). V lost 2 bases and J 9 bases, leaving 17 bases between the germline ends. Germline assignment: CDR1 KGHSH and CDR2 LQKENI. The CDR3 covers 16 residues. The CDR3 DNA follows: TGTGCCAGCTCACCATGGGACTTCACTACGGGTTCACCCCTCCACTTT. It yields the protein CASSPWDFTTGSPLHF.

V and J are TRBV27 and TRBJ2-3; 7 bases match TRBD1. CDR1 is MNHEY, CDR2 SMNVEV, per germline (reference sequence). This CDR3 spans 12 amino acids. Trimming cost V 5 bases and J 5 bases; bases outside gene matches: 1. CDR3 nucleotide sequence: TGTGCCAGCAGTGACAGGGTAGATACGCAGTATTTT. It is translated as CASSDRVDTQYF.

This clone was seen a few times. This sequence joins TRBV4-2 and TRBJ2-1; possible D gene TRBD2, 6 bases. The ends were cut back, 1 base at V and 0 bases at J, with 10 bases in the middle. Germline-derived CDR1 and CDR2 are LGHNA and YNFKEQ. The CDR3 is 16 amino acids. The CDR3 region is CASSQGRDFSYNEQFF. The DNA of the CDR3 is TGTGCCAGCAGCCAAGGCCGGGACTTCTCCTACAATGAGCAGTTCTTC.

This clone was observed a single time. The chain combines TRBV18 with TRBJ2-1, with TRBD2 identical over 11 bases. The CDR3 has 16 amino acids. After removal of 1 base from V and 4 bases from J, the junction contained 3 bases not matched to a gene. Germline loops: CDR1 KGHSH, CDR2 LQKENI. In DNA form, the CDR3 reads TGTGCCAGCTCACCACAGACTAGCGGGAAATACAATGAGCAGTTCTTC. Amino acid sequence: CASSPQTSGKYNEQFF.

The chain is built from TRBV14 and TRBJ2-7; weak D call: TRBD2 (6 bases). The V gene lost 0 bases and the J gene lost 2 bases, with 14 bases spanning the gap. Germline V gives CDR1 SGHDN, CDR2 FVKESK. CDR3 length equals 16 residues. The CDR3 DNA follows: TGTGCCAGCAGCCAAGACGGAGGGCCCCGGACCTACGAGCAGTACTTC. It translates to CASSQDGGPRTYEQYF.

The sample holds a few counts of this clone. The CDR3 DNA reads TGTGCCAGCAGCTTAGATACAGGGGGTAGCAATCAGCCCCAGCATTTT. It codes for CASSLDTGGSNQPQHF. The genes are TRBV7-2 and TRBJ1-5; 8 nucleotides agree with TRBD1. This CDR3 contains 16 residues. CDR1 SGHTA and CDR2 FQGNSA come from the germline V gene. V was pared by 1 base and J by 0 bases, with 2 bases of the junction left unmatched.

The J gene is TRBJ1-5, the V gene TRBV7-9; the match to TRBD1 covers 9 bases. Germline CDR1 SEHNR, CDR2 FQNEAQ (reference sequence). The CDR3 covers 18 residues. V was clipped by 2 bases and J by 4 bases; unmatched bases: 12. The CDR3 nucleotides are TGTGCCAGCAGCTTATGGGGTGGGACAGGGTATCCAAATCAGCCCCAGCATTTT. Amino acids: CASSLWGGTGYPNQPQHF.

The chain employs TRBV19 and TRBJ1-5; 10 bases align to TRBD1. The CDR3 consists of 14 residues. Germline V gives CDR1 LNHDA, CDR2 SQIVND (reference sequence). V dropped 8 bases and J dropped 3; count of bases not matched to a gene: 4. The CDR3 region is CASSGTGANQPQHF. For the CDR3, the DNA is TGTGCCAGTTCCGGGACAGGGGCCAATCAGCCCCAGCATTTT.

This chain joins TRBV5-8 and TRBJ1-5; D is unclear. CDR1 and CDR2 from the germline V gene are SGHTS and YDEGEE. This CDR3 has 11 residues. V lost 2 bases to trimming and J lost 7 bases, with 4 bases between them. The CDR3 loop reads CASSFGQPQHF. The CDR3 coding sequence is TGTGCCAGCAGCTTCGGGCAGCCCCAGCATTTT.

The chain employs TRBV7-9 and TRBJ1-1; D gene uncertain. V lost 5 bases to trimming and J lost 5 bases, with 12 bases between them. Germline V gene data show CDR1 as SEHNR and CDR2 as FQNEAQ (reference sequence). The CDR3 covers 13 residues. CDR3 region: CASSPKADTEAFF. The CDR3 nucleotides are TGTGCCAGCAGCCCCAAGGCGGATACTGAAGCTTTCTTT.

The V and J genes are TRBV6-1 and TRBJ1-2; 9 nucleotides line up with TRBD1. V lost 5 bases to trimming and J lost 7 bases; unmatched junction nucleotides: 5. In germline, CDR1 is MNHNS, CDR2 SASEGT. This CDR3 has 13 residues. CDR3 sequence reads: CASSPGQGLGYTF. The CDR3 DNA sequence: TGTGCCAGCAGTCCGGGACAGGGACTTGGCTACACCTTC.

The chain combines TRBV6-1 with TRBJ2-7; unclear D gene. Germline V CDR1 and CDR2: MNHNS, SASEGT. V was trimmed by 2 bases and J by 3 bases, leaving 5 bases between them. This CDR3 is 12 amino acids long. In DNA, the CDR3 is TGTGCCAGCAGTGAAATCAGCTACGAGCAGTACTTC. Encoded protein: CASSEISYEQYF.

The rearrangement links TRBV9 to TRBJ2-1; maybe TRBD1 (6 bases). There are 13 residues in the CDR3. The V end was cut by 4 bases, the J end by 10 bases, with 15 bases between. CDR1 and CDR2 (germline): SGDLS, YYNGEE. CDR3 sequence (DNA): TGTGCCAGCAGCCCTTGGGTGGGGACAGAGCAGTTCTTC. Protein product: CASSPWVGTEQFF.

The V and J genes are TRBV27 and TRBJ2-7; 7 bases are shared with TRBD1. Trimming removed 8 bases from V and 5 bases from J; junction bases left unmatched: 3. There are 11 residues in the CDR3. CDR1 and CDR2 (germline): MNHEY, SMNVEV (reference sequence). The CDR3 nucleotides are TGTGCCAGCCAGAGGGGGCACGAGCAGTACGTC. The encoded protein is CASQRGHEQYV.

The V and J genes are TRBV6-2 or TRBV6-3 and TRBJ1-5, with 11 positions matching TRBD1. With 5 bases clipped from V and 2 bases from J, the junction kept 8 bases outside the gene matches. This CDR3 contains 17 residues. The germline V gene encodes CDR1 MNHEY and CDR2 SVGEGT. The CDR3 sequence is CASSGVDRGLRNQPQHF. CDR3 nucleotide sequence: TGTGCCAGCAGTGGGGTGGACAGGGGGCTACGCAATCAGCCCCAGCATTTT.

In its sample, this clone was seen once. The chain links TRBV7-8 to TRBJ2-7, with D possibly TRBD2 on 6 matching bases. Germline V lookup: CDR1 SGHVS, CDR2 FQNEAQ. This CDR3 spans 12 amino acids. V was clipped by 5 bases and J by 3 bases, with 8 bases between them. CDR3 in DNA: TGTGCCAGCAGCCCCGGGAGCTACGAGCAGTACTTC. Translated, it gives CASSPGSYEQYF.

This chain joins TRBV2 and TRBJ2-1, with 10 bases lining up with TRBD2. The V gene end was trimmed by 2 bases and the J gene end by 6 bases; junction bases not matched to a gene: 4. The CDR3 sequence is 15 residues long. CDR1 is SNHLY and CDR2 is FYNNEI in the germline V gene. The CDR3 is CASSETSGRANEQFF. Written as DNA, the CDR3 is TGTGCCAGCAGTGAAACCAGCGGGAGGGCCAATGAGCAGTTCTTC.